Reported below is one T cell receptor (beta chain). This specimen belongs to a study of blood T cell repertoires in COVID-19. Overall study: Sites in the United States, Italy and Spain provided acute and convalescent COVID-19 samples.

As originally analysed: Counts of nucleated cells, estimated from reference gene primer amplification, were obtained. Here immunoSEQ multiplex PCR was the method, and the copy in TCRdb shows in-frame clones only, minus some. That table is the source of V, J and clone size, and D and trimming were worked out from the DNA. The sample holds around 250,000 clones, around 85% seen once. There are 16 residues in the CDR3. Germline lookup yields CDR1 SGHTA and CDR2 FQGNSA. V gave up 1 base and J gave up 1 base, with 13 bases separating them. The gene calls are TRBV7-2 and TRBJ1-2; D may be TRBD1 (5 bases). The sample comprised peripheral blood. This TCR was sampled from a man aged 55 to 70 with acute or convalescent COVID-19. CDR3 protein: CASSLGVGGFNYGYTF. CDR3 nucleotides: TGTGCCAGCAGCTTAGGGGTGGGGGGTTTTAACTATGGCTACACCTTC.